This T cell receptor beta chain was identified in a study of blood T cell repertoires in COVID-19. About the study: COVID-19 samples collected from the United States, Italy and Spain covered acute and convalescent phases. In each case, the material was cDNA or gDNA derived from T cells, B-cell-depleted T cells, or PBMCs.

Per the study methods: Researchers report that nucleated cell counts were estimated from reference gene primer amplification. Libraries were prepared by immunoSEQ multiplex PCR; TCRdb keeps only in-frame clonotypes and omits some of them. V and J calls and clone size are given by that table; D and trimming were obtained from the DNA. The table includes 80,000 to 100,000 clones, 70% to 90% detected once. Sequencing used peripheral blood. This receptor was identified in a woman of 80 years or more in a cohort sampled during active or convalescent COVID-19.

CDR3 sequence: CASRASGSYNEQFF. The DNA of the CDR3 is TGTGCCAGCAGGGCTAGCGGCTCCTACAATGAGCAGTTCTTC. This chain connects TRBV27 to TRBJ2-1, with 7 bases matching TRBD2. Per germline, CDR1 MNHEY and CDR2 SMNVEV (reference sequence). J lost 0 bases, V lost 6 bases, and 2 bases had no gene match. The CDR3 extends over 14 amino acids.